These 11 T cell receptor beta chains came from one sample sequenced in a study of blood T cell repertoires in COVID-19. Some clones are missing from TCRdb's copy, which holds only in-frame ones; the method was immunoSEQ multiplex PCR. The table lists around 250,000 clones, roughly 87% of them singletons. The specimen was peripheral blood. The receptor set was obtained from a human donor in a cohort sampled during active COVID-19.

This clone has only one observation. This chain uses TRBV6-6 with TRBJ1-1; TRBD1 might be the D (5 bases). Germline values: CDR1 MNHNY, CDR2 SVGAGI (reference sequence). The CDR3 is 14 residues long. The V end lost 2 bases, the J end lost 0 bases, and 7 bases lay between the germline ends. The CDR3 spells CASSYAGMNTEAFF. CDR3 sequence (DNA): TGTGCCAGCAGTTACGCAGGGATGAACACTGAAGCTTTCTTT.

The V call is TRBV30, the J call TRBJ2-5, with D tentatively TRBD1 (6 bases). The CDR3 totals 15 residues. Germline values: CDR1 GTSNPN, CDR2 SVGIG (reference sequence). Trimming shortened V by 2 bases and J by 3 bases, and 16 bases separated the two germline ends. In DNA, the CDR3 is TGTGCCTGGAGTATGGGGTGGGGGCTAAAAGAGACCCAGTACTTC. Protein product: CAWSMGWGLKETQYF.

The chain employs TRBV11-2 and TRBJ1-6; 9 positions agree with TRBD1. The CDR3 is made up of 15 amino acids. Germline V gene data show CDR1 as SGHAT and CDR2 as FQNNGV. V lost 3 bases and J lost 4; bases outside the gene matches: 1. CDR3 region: CASSLGQGYNSPLHF. CDR3 DNA: TGTGCCAGCAGCTTGGGACAGGGATATAATTCACCCCTCCACTTT.

The chain links TRBV6-2 or TRBV6-3 to TRBJ1-5; no reliable D call. V lost 1 base and J 0 bases, leaving 13 bases between the germline ends. Per germline, CDR1 MNHEY and CDR2 SVGEGT. CDR3 size: 17 residues. CDR3 protein: CASSYLGRVPSNQPQHF. The CDR3 coding sequence is TGTGCCAGCAGTTACTTAGGGAGGGTTCCTAGCAATCAGCCCCAGCATTTT.

The J gene is TRBJ2-1, the V gene TRBV4-1; 7 bases agree with TRBD2. The germline CDR1 and CDR2 sequences are MGHRA and YSYEKL. Trimming removed 3 bases from V and 2 bases from J; junction bases left unmatched: 4. The CDR3 is 15 amino acids. CDR3 loop: CASSHLGLAYNEQFF. In nucleotides, the CDR3 is TGCGCCAGCAGCCATCTCGGACTAGCCTACAATGAGCAGTTCTTC.

This rearrangement joins TRBV25-1 to TRBJ2-7; possibly TRBD1 for D (5 bases). Germline values: CDR1 MGHDK, CDR2 SYGVNS. Trimming removed 4 bases at V and 2 bases at J, with 9 bases between. CDR3 size: 13 residues. CDR3 nucleotide sequence: TGTGCCAGCAGTGGGGGCGGTACCTACGAGCAGTACTTC. Encoded protein: CASSGGGTYEQYF.

This clone was detected only a few times. DNA for the CDR3: TGTGCCAGCAGCTCAGGACAGGATACGGGCTACACCTTC. Residues: CASSSGQDTGYTF. The rearrangement uses TRBV28 and TRBJ1-2; the match to TRBD1 covers 7 bases. The V gene's germline CDR1 is MDHEN and CDR2 SYDVKM. The CDR3 is made up of 13 amino acids. V dropped 6 bases and J dropped 8; count of bases not matched to a gene: 9.

The chain carries TRBV2 and TRBJ1-6; D not resolved. V dropped 6 bases and J dropped 8 bases, with 8 bases sitting between them. The germline CDR1 and CDR2 sequences are SNHLY and FYNNEI. CDR3 size: 12 residues. The CDR3 sequence: CASRVSDSPLHF. The CDR3 nucleotides read TGTGCCAGCAGGGTCAGCGATTCACCCCTCCACTTT.

The rearrangement uses TRBV4-2 and TRBJ1-2; D gene unclear. Trimming took 0 bases from V and 0 from J, leaving 8 bases between them. The CDR3 extends over 15 amino acids. The germline CDR1 and CDR2 sequences are LGHNA and YNFKEQ. The DNA for the CDR3 is TGTGCCAGCAGCCAAGATTTGGGCCCTAACTATGGCTACACCTTC. Its translation is CASSQDLGPNYGYTF.

The rearrangement uses TRBV7-2 and TRBJ1-3; the D gene is possibly TRBD1 (5 bases). The CDR3 contains 16 residues. V shed 4 bases and J shed 0 bases, with 13 bases lying between them. The V gene's germline CDR1 is SGHTA and CDR2 FQGNSA. CDR3 sequence: CASSSRQPPSGNTIYF. CDR3 coding DNA: TGTGCCAGCAGCTCCCGACAGCCCCCCTCTGGAAACACCATATATTTT.

The CDR3 is CASSAGLAGTEQYF. In DNA, the CDR3 is TGCGCCAGCAGCGCGGGACTAGCGGGGACCGAGCAGTACTTC. This chain joins TRBV5-1 and TRBJ2-7; 13 nucleotides line up with TRBD2. Germline lookup yields CDR1 SGHRS and CDR2 YFSETQ. CDR3 length equals 14 residues. J lost 6 bases, V lost 4 bases, and 4 bases had no gene match.